This T cell receptor (beta chain) is from a study of T cells after yellow fever vaccination. Study-wide results and caveats: One caveat is that FACS-sorted repertoires could contain abundant clonotypes contaminating from the bulk population.

From germline, CDR1 is MNHNY and CDR2 SVGAGI (reference sequence). The CDR3 totals 11 residues. With 8 bases removed from V and 3 bases from J, the gap between germline ends came to 4 bases. TCRdb called the 5' RACE reads again in MiXCR, with one record for every CDR3 protein. The table includes about 400,000 distinct CDR3 sequences, more than 9% detected once. This clonotype was picked up a small number of times. What it binds is unknown. The TCR sequence derives from a man aged 18 to 35 who received the YFV17D yellow fever vaccine. The chain joins TRBV6-6 to TRBJ2-2; D is undetermined. The sample consisted of PBMCs, taken on the day of the first yellow fever vaccination. The CDR3 region is CASLDTGELFF. The CDR3 nucleotides are TGTGCCAGCCTCGACACCGGGGAGCTGTTTTTT.